Described below is a single T cell receptor beta chain sequence and its context. As yet, its antigen is unknown. This entry comes from a study of blood T cells in healthy people across ages. Study background: T cells yielded about one barcoded beta molecule per two cells through template switching.

The second PCR ran roughly 6 to 12 cycles with a sample-barcoded 5' primer and J-beta primers. The template-switch adaptor, which had 12 random nucleotides, put a tag on each cDNA molecule. Via MiXCR, TCRdb re-called the 5' RACE reads, giving one row per CDR3 protein. The profile shows fewer than 900,000 distinct CDR3 sequences, roughly 41% of them singletons. Whole-study results and caveats: Long-lived donors exceeded aged donors in naive CD4+ cells and diversity.

V lost 0 bases and J lost 5, with 13 bases in between. CDR3 length equals 16 residues. Germline V gene data show CDR1 as SGHTA and CDR2 as FQGTGA. The chain has TRBV7-3 and TRBJ2-2, with a tentative D call TRBD2 (6 bases). This TCR was recovered from a woman aged 55 to 70 in good health. The sample taken for sequencing was blood. CDR3 sequence (DNA): TGTGCCAGCAGCTTAACTTCGGGGGTAAAGACCGGGGAGCTGTTTTTT. Residues: CASSLTSGVKTGELFF.